This TCR beta chain derives from a study of regulatory T cells in long-lasting Graves disease. CDR3 length: 13 residues. Trimming cost V 3 bases and J 6 bases, with 11 bases left between them. Germline V gives CDR1 SGHRS, CDR2 YFSETQ. There are many counts of this clonotype. Building of the TCR beta libraries involved iRepertoire HTBI primers and Arm-PCR of CDR3 regions. TCRdb re-analysed the multiplex PCR reads in MiXCR, keeping a single row per CDR3 protein. The sample lists about 540,000 distinct CDR3 sequences; approximately 15% were seen once. Time point given: newly diagnosed GD, antithyroid drugs for less than 3 months. PBMCs provided the RNA from which the TCR library was made. Patient provenance is recorded as an endocrinology department in Xi'an, China. These same records also appear under a second study, on T cells in Graves' hyperthyroidism and ophthalmopathy.

The source was peripheral blood mononuclear cells (PBMCs), collected at new diagnosis, from a patient treated with antithyroid drugs. The chain couples TRBV5-1 to TRBJ2-3; D is unclear. The TCR sequence derives from a young man with Graves disease. The CDR3, as DNA: TGCGCCAGCAGCTCAGCAAATTTGGATACGCAGTATTTT. Its protein is CASSSANLDTQYF.